This T cell receptor beta chain emerged from a study of OX40 agonist ivuxolimab in advanced cancers. Study-wide context: Ivuxolimab, which targeted the costimulatory receptor OX40 (CD134), was an agonistic, fully human IgG2 monoclonal antibody. Partial responses were achieved by three dose-escalation patients, of whom one had hepatocellular carcinoma and two had cutaneous melanoma. Of the approximately 50 dose-escalation patients, hepatocellular carcinoma was present in around 20, melanoma in approximately 15, renal cell carcinoma in 9 and head and neck cancer in 9. Prior anti-PD-1, anti-PD-L1 or anti-CTLA-4 therapy was permitted, and checkpoint inhibitors had been received by about 37% of dose-escalation patients. The paper reports the monotherapy dose-escalation portion (N of about 54 patients) of the phase I ivuxolimab trial. The purpose of peripheral TCRbeta sequencing was to test whether ivuxolimab changed TCR sequence diversity and led to clonal T-cell expansion. The dose-escalation cohort was roughly 80% male with a mean age of approximately 60 years, ranging from 23 to 79. Intravenous ivuxolimab was administered to patients every 2 weeks at six dose levels: 0.01, 0.1, 0.3, 1.5, 3 and 10 mg/kg. The full study reports these points: After ivuxolimab, more expanded clones were found on average in CD8+ T cells than in CD4+ T cells. Antigen specificity was not determined for the clonally expanded peripheral T cells. At doses of 0.1 to 3.0 mg/kg, clonal expansion of both CD4+ and CD8+ T cells in blood was seen between baseline and week 6. Low levels of normalized T-cell clonal expansion were also seen in some patients who did not respond. Partial responders in the 0.1-3.0 mg/kg groups had among the lowest normalized peripheral clonal expansion, especially among CD8+ T cells.

With regard to this clone: The specificity of this receptor is unknown. Base qualities are not provided; no much larger clone lies one nucleotide away.

For sequencing of the TCRbeta CDR3 region, genomic DNA was extracted from the sorted cells. The immunoSEQ Assay was used for sequencing of TCRbeta CDR3 regions. The table was pulled from immuneACCESS by TCRdb, which kept in-frame rearrangements only. Such tables lose some clones; where checked, under half of the loss comes from unresolved V genes, and the rest has no known cause. A total of more than 25,000 clones appear in this sample, about 81% of them only once. About 26% of the sample belongs to the ten largest clones. The trial excluded patients who had a history of autoimmune disease or were on systemic immunosuppression. Peripheral blood for TCR sequencing was collected from all dose cohorts at baseline, on cycle 4 day 1, and on cycle 7 day 1. The samples were drawn from a first-in-human, open-label, multicenter phase I dose-escalation trial of ivuxolimab. Adults with locally advanced or metastatic melanoma, renal cell carcinoma, hepatocellular carcinoma or head and neck squamous cell carcinoma were enrolled in the trial. CD4+ and CD8+ T cells were sorted separately from peripheral blood before TCR sequencing.

From the cysteine up to the phenylalanine, the CDR3 has a length of 17 residues. Here the CDR3 DNA is all that survives: 51 bases in frame from base 1. V ends up 3 bases short and J 6 bases short, with an unmatched junction base count of 10. CDR1 and CDR2 were assigned from the germline V gene (reference sequence) as SGHNT and YYREEE. The sample in question was CD4+ or CD8+ T cells sorted from blood, obtained in a trial of the OX40 agonist ivuxolimab. The receptor comes from an adult with an advanced solid tumor such as melanoma, head and neck, liver or kidney cancer. This chain joins TRBV5-4 to TRBJ2-2; TRBD2 agrees with 11 junctional bases. The CDR3 corresponds to CASSSLSSGRLSGELFF. The DNA is as follows: TGTGCCAGCAGCTCCCTCTCTAGCGGGAGGTTGTCCGGGGAGCTGTTTTTT.